Below are 9 T cell receptor beta chains sequenced from a single sample in a study of blood T cell repertoires in COVID-19. Using immunoSEQ multiplex PCR, the repertoire was profiled, and TCRdb retains in-frame clones only, with some absent. The table has about 160,000 clones, 77% seen once; the top ten hold roughly 3.1%. Input material: peripheral blood. These receptors all come from a man in his 70s with acute or convalescent COVID-19.

V is TRBV5-4 and J is TRBJ1-1; TRBD1 aligns across 8 bases. The CDR3 runs 15 residues. The ends lost 4 bases at V and 6 bases at J; junction bases unmatched: 11. Germline lookup yields CDR1 SGHNT and CDR2 YYREEE (reference sequence). The CDR3 sequence: CASSLGGQVDAEAFF. For the CDR3, the DNA is TGTGCCAGCAGCCTGGGGGGACAGGTCGACGCTGAAGCTTTCTTT. The variable domain in full, with the rest retrieved from reference TRBV5-4 and TRBJ1-1, is ETGVTQSPTHLIKTRGQQVTLRCSSQSGHNTVSWYQQALGQGPQFIFQYYREEENGRGNFPPRFSGLQFPNYSSELNVNALELDDSALYLCASSLGGQVDAEAFFGQGTRLTVV.

This chain joins TRBV28 and TRBJ2-3, with TRBD2 matching over 9 bases. From germline, CDR1 is MDHEN and CDR2 SYDVKM. The junction had 11 bases not matched to a gene; V was cut back by 5 bases and J by 5 bases. The CDR3 is made up of 16 amino acids. CDR3 bases: TGTGCCAGCAGTCCCCTGCGGGAGGGCCCCGGAGATACGCAGTATTTT. Translating gives CASSPLREGPGDTQYF.

This clone has a handful of counts. The rearrangement joins TRBV30 to TRBJ2-1; 7 bases agree with TRBD1. The CDR3 totals 19 residues. The germline CDR1 and CDR2 sequences are GTSNPN and SVGIG (reference sequence). V lost 2 bases to trimming and J lost 1 base; unmatched junction nucleotides: 17. The CDR3 DNA sequence: TGTGCCTGGAGTAGGGGTCCTGACAGGGAAAGCGAATCCTACAATGAGCAGTTCTTC. It codes for CAWSRGPDRESESYNEQFF. The variable domain in full, with the rest retrieved from reference TRBV30 and TRBJ2-1, is SQTIHQWPATLVQPVGSPLSLECTVEGTSNPNLYWYRQAAGRGLQLLFYSVGIGQISSEVPQNLSASRPQDRQFILSSKKLLLSDSGFYLCAWSRGPDRESESYNEQFFGPGTRLTVL.

The chain links TRBV11-2 to TRBJ1-2; D is uncertain. The CDR3 loop spans 14 amino acids. V was shortened by 1 base and J by 2 bases, with 8 bases between the two germline ends. CDR1 is SGHAT, CDR2 FQNNGV, per germline. CDR3 in amino acids: CASSLVFRNYGYTF. CDR3 coding DNA: TGTGCCAGCAGCTTAGTGTTCCGGAACTATGGCTACACCTTC.

This clone was recorded once. The chain links TRBV10-2 to TRBJ2-7; TRBD1 aligns across 8 bases. Unmatched junction bases numbered 16, after V lost 6 bases and J lost 6 bases. The CDR3 sequence is 16 residues long. The germline CDR1 and CDR2 sequences are WSHSY and SAAADI. The CDR3 DNA follows: TGCGCCAGCAGAGAAAGATCACATCCTACAGGGGGCGAGCAGTACTTC. Protein sequence: CASRERSHPTGGEQYF.

The gene calls are TRBV6-6 and TRBJ1-1; D is undetermined. Trimming shortened V by 5 bases and J by 1 base, and 14 bases separated the two germline ends. CDR3 length: 15 residues. The germline gives CDR1 MNHNY, CDR2 SVGAGI (reference sequence). CDR3 in DNA: TGTGCCAGCAGTCTACTCGTTGCAGGGAACACTGAAGCTTTCTTT. Its translation is CASSLLVAGNTEAFF.

This chain joins TRBV10-3 and TRBJ2-3; 7 bases are a match to TRBD1. Unmatched junction bases numbered 1, after V lost 2 bases and J lost 2 bases. The germline gives CDR1 ENHRY, CDR2 SYGVKD. There are 14 residues in the CDR3. CDR3 loop: CAISEGTDTDTQYF. DNA of the CDR3: TGTGCCATCAGTGAGGGGACAGACACAGATACGCAGTATTTT.

The chain combines TRBV14 with TRBJ2-5, with unresolved D. Germline CDR1 SGHDN, CDR2 FVKESK. This CDR3 spans 13 amino acids. With 2 bases removed from V and 2 bases from J, the gap between germline ends came to 6 bases. This CDR3 is CASSQLYQETQYF. The CDR3 DNA reads TGTGCCAGCAGCCAACTTTATCAAGAGACCCAGTACTTC.

This clone occurred once. The V gene is TRBV6-5, the J gene TRBJ1-2; D may be TRBD1 (5 bases). CDR3 length: 14 amino acids. V lost 6 bases and J lost 3, with 14 bases in between. Germline V CDR1 and CDR2: MNHEY, SVGAGI. The CDR3 nucleotides are TGTGCCAGCAGACCCCCAGGGAGGGACTATGGCTACACCTTC. Protein product: CASRPPGRDYGYTF.